A single sample gave rise to the 20 T cell receptor beta chains below, sequenced in a study of CXCR3-negative and CXCR3-positive naive CD8 T cells. What these receptors recognize is not known. It was by 5' RACE with UMI labels that the TRB cDNA libraries were prepared. Each CDR3 protein gets one entry in TCRdb, which reprocessed the 5' RACE reads and gives no DNA. Recorded here are about 50,000 distinct CDR3 sequences; the top ten clones represent 0.56%. General observations from the study: TRB CDR3s of CXCR3-positive naive cells were more hydrophobic than those of CXCR3-negative naive cells.

The sequenced material came from naive CXCR3+ CD8+ T cells from blood. Stated subset: CD45RO-CCR7+CD27+CD95- naive CD8+ T cells expressing CXCR3 (TNR3+). These receptors came from a human donor in good health. Some clones in this sample may be carry-over from other donors' samples.

V gene TRBV5-6 combines with J gene TRBJ2-7; TCRdb calls TRBD1, which cannot be checked without DNA. Germline lookup yields CDR1 SGHDT and CDR2 YYEEEE. This CDR3 is built from 15 residues. CDR3 in amino acids: CASSLGDRSYYEQYF.

V is TRBV14 and J is TRBJ2-7. In germline, CDR1 is SGHDN, CDR2 FVKESK. The CDR3 loop spans 12 amino acids. CDR3 sequence reads: CASSLRFYEQYF.

This chain's CDR3 is CASSYSLGREAFF. This chain uses TRBV6-5 with TRBJ1-1. The CDR3 sequence is 13 residues long. Germline CDR1 MNHEY, CDR2 SVGAGI.

The chain has TRBV7-9 and TRBJ2-7; there is no DNA to check the TCRdb D call of TRBD1. The CDR3 loop spans 16 amino acids. Germline V gives CDR1 SEHNR, CDR2 FQNEAQ (reference sequence). CDR3 sequence: CASSLLLGQAAYEQYF.

The J gene is TRBJ2-5, the V gene TRBV21-1; TCRdb outputs TRBD1, but without DNA this stays unchecked. TRBV21-1 is flagged as a pseudogene. The CDR3 runs 19 residues. The CDR3 region is CASNSRDTYLTGGAETQYF.

V gene TRBV5-6 combines with J gene TRBJ2-1; there is no DNA to check the TCRdb D call of TRBD1. The CDR3 has 16 residues. The germline V gene encodes CDR1 SGHDT and CDR2 YYEEEE. The CDR3: CASSLAGRGGGNEQFF.

The rearrangement links TRBV7-8 to TRBJ1-4; the TCRdb call, TRBD1, lacks DNA for checking. The V gene's germline CDR1 is SGHVS and CDR2 FQNEAQ. CDR3 length: 14 amino acids. CDR3 residues: CASSSDRPNEKLFF.

The chain joins TRBV28 to TRBJ2-5. CDR1 is MDHEN, CDR2 SYDVKM, per germline. The CDR3 runs to 15 residues. CDR3 sequence: CASSFPTDAQETQYF.

The genes are TRBV15 and TRBJ1-5; lacking DNA, the TRBD1 call made by TCRdb goes unchecked. Germline V gene lookup returns CDR1 LNHNV and CDR2 YYDKDF (reference sequence). The CDR3 has 15 residues. This CDR3 reads CATSRTRGDNQPQHF.

The chain joins TRBV3-1 to TRBJ2-5; TCRdb selects TRBD1, and the lack of DNA leaves this call unchecked. Germline assignment: CDR1 LGHDT and CDR2 YNNKEL (reference sequence). The CDR3 is 14 residues long. CDR3 region: CASSQDGGQETQYF.

The chain recombines TRBV13 with TRBJ2-5. The length of the CDR3 is 12 residues. Germline loops: CDR1 PRHDT, CDR2 FYEKMQ (reference sequence). This chain's CDR3 is CASSLEMETQYF.

The rearrangement links TRBV7-6 to TRBJ2-1. Germline V gives CDR1 SGHVS, CDR2 FNYEAQ. This CDR3 comprises 12 residues. The CDR3 region is CASSPIAGEQFF.

The rearrangement joins TRBV29-1 to TRBJ2-7; TCRdb names TRBD1, which stays unverified in the absence of DNA. The germline V gene encodes CDR1 SQVTM and CDR2 ANQGSEA. The CDR3 totals 13 residues. CDR3 loop: CSAGQGIGYEQYF.

The chain carries TRBV2 and TRBJ1-5; TCRdb designates TRBD1, a call that cannot be tested without DNA. Germline V CDR1 and CDR2: SNHLY, FYNNEI. The CDR3 extends over 14 amino acids. The CDR3 reads CASSRQGYDQPQHF.

This chain links TRBV4-3 with TRBJ2-1. CDR1 is LGHNA, CDR2 YSLEER, per germline. There are 12 residues in the CDR3. The CDR3 loop reads CASSQFNNEQFF.

This chain connects TRBV25-1 to TRBJ2-5; TCRdb designates TRBD1, a call that cannot be tested without DNA. CDR3 size: 14 residues. The V gene's germline CDR1 is MGHDK and CDR2 SYGVNS. CDR3 sequence: CASSEVGGQETQYF.

V usage is TRBV7-9 and J usage is TRBJ2-3. Per the germline V gene, CDR1 is SEHNR and CDR2 is FQNEAQ (reference sequence). The CDR3 loop spans 12 amino acids. This CDR3 reads CASSLALDTQYF.

The chain uses TRBV28 and TRBJ1-5; TCRdb lists TRBD1, though no DNA is available to test this call. Germline CDR1 MDHEN, CDR2 SYDVKM. The CDR3 covers 17 residues. The CDR3 sequence is CASSLIEGTVINQPQHF.

The V and J genes are TRBV7-9 and TRBJ2-7; TCRdb indicates TRBD1, and absent DNA this call remains unverified. The CDR3 contains 13 residues. Germline V gene lookup returns CDR1 SEHNR and CDR2 FQNEAQ (reference sequence). This chain's CDR3 is CASSAPGSHEQYF. The full variable domain, in which reference TRBV7-9 and TRBJ2-7 provide the parts outside the CDR3, is DTGVSQNPRHKITKRGQNVTFRCDPISEHNRLYWYRQTLGQGPEFLTYFQNEAQLEKSRLLSDRFSAERPKGSFSTLEIQRTEQGDSAMYLCASSAPGSHEQYFGPGTRLTVT.

The chain combines TRBV7-3 with TRBJ2-7; as DNA is missing, the TRBD2 call by TCRdb cannot be tested. CDR3 length: 14 residues. Germline CDR1 is SGHTA and CDR2 is FQGTGA. Here the CDR3 reads CASSPTGTSDEQYF.